One sample yielded the 10 T cell receptor beta chains listed below, sequenced in a study of blood T cell repertoires in COVID-19. Profiling relied on immunoSEQ multiplex PCR, and the TCRdb table lists in-frame clones only, not all of them. Among about 410,000 clones listed, about nine tenths were seen once. Sequencing used peripheral blood. These receptors all stem from a woman in her 30s with active or convalescent COVID-19.

The rearrangement links TRBV3-1 (or the pseudogene TRBV3-2) to TRBJ1-1, with D unclear. Germline lookup yields CDR1 LGHDT and CDR2 YNNKEL (reference sequence). Between the trimmed V and J ends, which lost 8 bases and 1 base, there was a span of 14 bases. The CDR3 spans 14 residues. The CDR3 spells CASAPGRKNTEAFF. The CDR3 DNA reads TGTGCCAGCGCACCGGGGAGGAAGAACACTGAAGCTTTCTTT.

This rearrangement joins TRBV10-3 to TRBJ1-4; 9 bases map to TRBD1. Germline V CDR1 and CDR2: ENHRY, SYGVKD. The V segment lost 6 bases and the J segment 5 bases; nucleotides outside the gene matches: 4. This CDR3 spans 14 amino acids. CDR3 loop: CAIREGQGNEKLFF. CDR3 bases: TGTGCCATCAGAGAGGGACAGGGAAATGAAAAACTGTTTTTT.

V gene TRBV6-6 combines with J gene TRBJ2-5; possible D gene TRBD2, 5 bases. V dropped 5 bases and J dropped 0 bases, with 13 bases sitting between them. The CDR3 sequence is 15 residues long. CDR1 MNHNY and CDR2 SVGAGI come from the germline V gene (reference sequence). CDR3 protein: CASSHAAANQETQYF. DNA for the CDR3: TGTGCCAGCAGTCACGCAGCGGCGAACCAAGAGACCCAGTACTTC.

V gene TRBV5-8 combines with J gene TRBJ2-2; 8 bases align to TRBD2. The CDR3 is made up of 14 amino acids. Per the germline V gene, CDR1 is SGHTS and CDR2 is YDEGEE. V lost 4 bases and J lost 5; bases outside the gene matches: 4. CDR3 residues: CASSPGTRTGELFF. Written as DNA, the CDR3 is TGTGCCAGCAGCCCCGGGACTAGAACCGGGGAGCTGTTTTTT.

The chain joins TRBV4-2 to TRBJ1-1; D remains ambiguous. This CDR3 has 13 amino acids. Germline V gene lookup returns CDR1 LGHNA and CDR2 YNFKEQ. V was trimmed by 4 bases and J by 0 bases, leaving 6 bases between them. The CDR3 nucleotides are TGTGCCAGCAGCCGCGACATGAACACTGAAGCTTTCTTT. Translated, it gives CASSRDMNTEAFF.

This chain joins TRBV5-6 and TRBJ1-6; D is possibly TRBD1 (6 bases). Germline CDR1 reads SGHDT; CDR2 reads YYEEEE. The CDR3 covers 14 residues. The V gene lost 4 bases and the J gene lost 7 bases, with 12 bases spanning the gap. The CDR3 DNA reads TGTGCCAGCAGCCCGACAGGTGGGAATTCACCCCTCCACTTT. The encoded protein is CASSPTGGNSPLHF.

The CDR3 sequence is CATSRVGWDRAGNEQFF. The CDR3 nucleotides read TGTGCCACCAGCAGAGTAGGTTGGGACAGGGCGGGAAATGAGCAGTTCTTC. This chain uses TRBV15 with TRBJ2-1; 9 bases align to TRBD1. Germline V gene data show CDR1 as LNHNV and CDR2 as YYDKDF (reference sequence). The CDR3 is 17 amino acids. V shed 1 base and J 7 bases; nucleotides not matched to a gene: 11.

In nucleotides, the CDR3 is TGTGCCAGCTCACCACCGGCGGGAGAAGGCAATGAGCAGTTCTTC. Translated: CASSPPAGEGNEQFF. The chain joins TRBV18 to TRBJ2-1, with 7 bases identical to TRBD2. Germline V gene sequence: CDR1 KGHSH, CDR2 LQKENI. The CDR3 consists of 15 residues. V shed 0 bases, J shed 6 bases, and the junction held 5 bases outside the gene matches.

This rearrangement joins TRBV6-5 to TRBJ1-1; TRBD1 is a possible D gene (5 bases). The V end was cut by 5 bases, the J end by 10 bases, with 20 bases between. Germline-derived CDR1 and CDR2 are MNHEY and SVGAGI. The CDR3 contains 14 residues. The CDR3 region is CASSPGLNPRGAFF. In DNA form, the CDR3 reads TGTGCCAGCAGTCCGGGACTTAACCCGAGAGGAGCTTTCTTT.

The rearrangement joins TRBV19 to TRBJ1-3, with D possibly matching TRBD1 (6 bases). Trimming took off 3 bases at V and 4 bases at J, with 22 bases between the two ends. CDR3 length: 18 residues. The germline V gene has CDR1 LNHDA and CDR2 SQIVND (reference sequence). The CDR3 is CASSMAPTGSTKGNTIYF. The CDR3, as DNA: TGTGCCAGTAGTATGGCGCCAACAGGGTCTACAAAAGGAAACACCATATATTTT.